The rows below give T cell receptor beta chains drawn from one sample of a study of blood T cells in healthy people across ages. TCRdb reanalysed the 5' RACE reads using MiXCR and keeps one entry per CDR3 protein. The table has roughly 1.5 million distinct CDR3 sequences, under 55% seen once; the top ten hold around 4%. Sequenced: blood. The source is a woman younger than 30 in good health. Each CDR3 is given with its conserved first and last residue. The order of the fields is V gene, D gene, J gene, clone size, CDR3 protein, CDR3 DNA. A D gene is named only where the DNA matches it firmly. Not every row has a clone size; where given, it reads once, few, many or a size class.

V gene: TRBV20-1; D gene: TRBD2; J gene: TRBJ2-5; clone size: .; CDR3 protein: CSARDGAGIQETQYF; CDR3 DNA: TGCAGTGCTAGAGACGGAGCGGGAATCCAAGAGACCCAGTACTTC
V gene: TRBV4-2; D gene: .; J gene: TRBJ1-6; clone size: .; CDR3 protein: CASSRDRSPLHF; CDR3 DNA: TGTGCCAGCAGCCGAGATCGGTCACCCCTCCACTTT
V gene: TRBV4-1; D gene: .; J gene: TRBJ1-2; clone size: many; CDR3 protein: CASSQDQGWGYTF; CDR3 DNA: TGCGCCAGCAGCCAAGATCAGGGCTGGGGCTACACCTTC
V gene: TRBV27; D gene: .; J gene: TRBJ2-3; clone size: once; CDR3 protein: CASSLILSSTDTQYF; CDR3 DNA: TGTGCCAGCAGTTTAATCCTTTCGAGCACAGATACGCAGTATTTT
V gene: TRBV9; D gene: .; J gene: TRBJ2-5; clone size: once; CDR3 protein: CASSVRAADSEETQYF; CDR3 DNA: TGTGCCAGCAGCGTTCGAGCGGCAGACTCCGAAGAGACCCAGTACTTC
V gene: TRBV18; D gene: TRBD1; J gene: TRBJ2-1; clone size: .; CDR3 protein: CASSPFQDRGLSYNEQFF; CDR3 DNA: TGTGCCAGCTCACCATTCCAGGACAGGGGGTTATCCTACAATGAGCAGTTCTTC
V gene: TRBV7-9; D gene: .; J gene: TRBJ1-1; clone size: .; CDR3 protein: CASSLAGEAGEAFF; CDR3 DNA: TGTGCCAGCAGCTTAGCAGGGGAGGCGGGTGAAGCTTTCTTT
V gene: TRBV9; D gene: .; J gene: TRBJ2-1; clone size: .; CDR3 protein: CASSRDAPLGNEQFF; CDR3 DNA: TGTGCCAGCAGTCGAGATGCCCCGCTAGGCAATGAGCAGTTCTTC
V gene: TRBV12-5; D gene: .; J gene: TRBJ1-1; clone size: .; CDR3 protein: CASGFNEFTEAFF; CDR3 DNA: TGTGCTAGTGGTTTCAATGAGTTCACTGAAGCTTTCTTT
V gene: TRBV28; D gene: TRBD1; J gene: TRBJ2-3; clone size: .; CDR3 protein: CASSSQGTGADTQYF; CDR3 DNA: TGTGCCAGCAGTTCCCAAGGGACAGGTGCAGATACGCAGTATTTT
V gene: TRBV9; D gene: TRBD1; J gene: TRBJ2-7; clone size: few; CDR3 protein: CASSVGPGGHYEQYF; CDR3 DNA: TGTGCCAGCAGCGTAGGTCCAGGGGGCCACTACGAGCAGTACTTC
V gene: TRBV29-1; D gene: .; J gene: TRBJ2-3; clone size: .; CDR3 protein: CSVVGTGISTDTQYF; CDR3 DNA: TGCAGCGTTGTGGGTACAGGGATTAGCACAGATACGCAGTATTTT
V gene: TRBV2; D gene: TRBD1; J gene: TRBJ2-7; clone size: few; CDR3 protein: CASSDRWDSSYEQYF; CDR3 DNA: TGTGCCAGCAGTGATAGGTGGGACAGCTCCTACGAGCAGTACTTC
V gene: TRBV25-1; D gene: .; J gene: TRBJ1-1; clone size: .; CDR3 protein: CASVYEGTESFF; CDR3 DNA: TGTGCCAGCGTTTATGAGGGCACTGAATCTTTCTTT
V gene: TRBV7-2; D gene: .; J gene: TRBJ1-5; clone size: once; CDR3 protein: CASRLTRNQPQHF; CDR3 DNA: TGTGCCAGCAGGTTAACACGTAATCAGCCCCAGCATTTT
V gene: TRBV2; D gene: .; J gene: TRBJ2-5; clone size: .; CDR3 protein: CASTVGQLSTQYF; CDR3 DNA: TGTGCCAGCACAGTGGGCCAACTATCGACCCAGTACTTC
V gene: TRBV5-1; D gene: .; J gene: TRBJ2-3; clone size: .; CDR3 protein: CASSAGITDTQYF; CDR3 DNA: TGCGCCAGCAGTGCAGGAATCACAGATACGCAGTATTTT
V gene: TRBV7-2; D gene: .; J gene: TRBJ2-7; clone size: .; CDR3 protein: CASSLGGMAYNEQYF; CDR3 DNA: TGTGCCAGCAGCTTAGGGGGGATGGCCTACAATGAGCAGTACTTC
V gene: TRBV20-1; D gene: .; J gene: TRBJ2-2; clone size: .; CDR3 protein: CSAISDRNTGELFF; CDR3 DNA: TGCAGTGCTATAAGCGACAGGAACACCGGGGAGCTGTTTTTT
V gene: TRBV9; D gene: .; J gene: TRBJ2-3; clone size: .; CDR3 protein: CASSPNLGGDTQYF; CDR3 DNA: TGTGCCAGCAGCCCGAACCTCGGGGGAGATACGCAGTATTTT
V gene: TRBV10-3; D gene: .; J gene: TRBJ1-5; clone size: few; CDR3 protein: CAISESTGGNQPQHF; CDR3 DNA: TGTGCCATCAGTGAGTCGACGGGGGGCAATCAGCCCCAGCATTTT
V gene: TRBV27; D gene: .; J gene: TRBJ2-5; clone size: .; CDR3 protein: CASGYTGQGRGEQYF; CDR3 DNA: TGTGCCAGCGGGTATACTGGACAAGGAAGGGGTGAGCAGTACTTC
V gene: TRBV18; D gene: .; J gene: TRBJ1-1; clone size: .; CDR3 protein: CASSPRGGRMATEAFF; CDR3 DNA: TGTGCCAGCTCACCGCGGGGAGGGCGTATGGCCACTGAAGCTTTCTTT
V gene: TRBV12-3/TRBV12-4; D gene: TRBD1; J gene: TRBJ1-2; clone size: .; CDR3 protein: CASRHRDRVPYTF; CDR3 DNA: TGTGCCAGCAGGCACCGGGACAGGGTCCCCTACACCTTC
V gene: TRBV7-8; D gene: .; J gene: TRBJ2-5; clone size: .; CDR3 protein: CASSLGGRYQEAQYF; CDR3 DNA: TGTGCCAGCAGCTTAGGAGGGCGGTACCAAGAGGCCCAGTACTTC
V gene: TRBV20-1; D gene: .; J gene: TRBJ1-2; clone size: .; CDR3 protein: CSARDTGGGYTF; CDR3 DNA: TGCAGTGCTAGAGATACAGGAGGAGGCTACACCTTC
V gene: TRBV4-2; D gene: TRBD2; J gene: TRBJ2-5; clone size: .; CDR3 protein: CASSQDQLAGQYF; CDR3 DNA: TGTGCCAGCAGCCAAGATCAACTAGCGGGCCAGTACTTC
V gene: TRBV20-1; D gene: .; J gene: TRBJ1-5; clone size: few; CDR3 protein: CSAGSGFNQPQHF; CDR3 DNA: TGCAGTGCAGGGTCAGGGTTCAATCAGCCCCAGCATTTT
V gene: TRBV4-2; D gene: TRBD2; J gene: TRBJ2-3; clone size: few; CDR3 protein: CASSQAVASGFTDTQYF; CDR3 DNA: TGTGCCAGCAGCCAAGCGGTCGCTAGCGGTTTCACAGATACGCAGTATTTT
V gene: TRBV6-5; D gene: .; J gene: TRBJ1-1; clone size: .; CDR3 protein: CASSSWDFQAFF; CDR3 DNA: TGTGCCAGCAGTTCCTGGGACTTTCAAGCTTTCTTT
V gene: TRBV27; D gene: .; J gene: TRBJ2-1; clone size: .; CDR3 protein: CASSTSINEQFF; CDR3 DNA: TGTGCCAGTTCCACTAGCATCAATGAGCAGTTCTTC
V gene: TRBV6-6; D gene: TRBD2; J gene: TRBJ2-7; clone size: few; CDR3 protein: CASSGTSGAFSYEQYF; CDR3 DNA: TGTGCCAGCAGTGGGACTAGCGGGGCCTTCTCCTACGAGCAGTACTTC
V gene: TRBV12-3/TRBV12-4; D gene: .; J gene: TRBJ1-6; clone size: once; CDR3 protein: CASSLGLSSYNSPLHF; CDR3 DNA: TGTGCCAGCAGTTTAGGACTGAGCTCCTATAATTCACCCCTCCACTTT
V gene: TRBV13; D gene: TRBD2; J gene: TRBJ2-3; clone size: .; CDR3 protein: CASSLAASGYSTDTQYF; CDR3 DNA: TGTGCCAGCAGCTTAGCGGCTAGCGGGTATAGCACAGATACGCAGTATTTT
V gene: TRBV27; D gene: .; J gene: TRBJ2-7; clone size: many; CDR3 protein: CASSLGHGYEQYF; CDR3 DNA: TGTGCCAGCAGCCTTGGTCATGGCTACGAGCAGTACTTC
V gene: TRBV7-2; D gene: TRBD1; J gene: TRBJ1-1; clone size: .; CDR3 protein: CASSFRDSEAFF; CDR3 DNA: TGTGCCAGCAGCTTCCGGGACAGTGAAGCTTTCTTT
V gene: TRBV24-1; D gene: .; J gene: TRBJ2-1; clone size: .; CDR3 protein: CATSDVMGGLYNEQFF; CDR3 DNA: TGTGCCACCAGTGATGTAATGGGGGGGCTATACAATGAGCAGTTCTTC
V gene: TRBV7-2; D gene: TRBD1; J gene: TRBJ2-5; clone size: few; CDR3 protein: CASSLDRATQYF; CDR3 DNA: TGTGCCAGCAGCCTGGACAGGGCGACCCAGTACTTC
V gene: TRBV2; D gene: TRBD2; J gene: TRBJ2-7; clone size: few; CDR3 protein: CASGGDLGDEQYF; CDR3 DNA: TGTGCCAGCGGGGGGGATCTAGGCGACGAGCAGTACTTC
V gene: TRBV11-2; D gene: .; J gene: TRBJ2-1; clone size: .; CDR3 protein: CASSLLDPYNEQFF; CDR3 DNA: TGTGCCAGCAGCTTACTAGATCCGTACAATGAGCAGTTCTTC
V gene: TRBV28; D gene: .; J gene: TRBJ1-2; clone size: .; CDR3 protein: CASSFESAFYGYTF; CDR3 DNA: TGTGCCAGCAGTTTTGAGTCGGCCTTCTATGGCTACACCTTC
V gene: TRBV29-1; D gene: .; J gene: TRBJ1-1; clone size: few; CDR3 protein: CSVMGRAQVGAFF; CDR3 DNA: TGCAGCGTTATGGGCCGGGCCCAGGTGGGAGCTTTCTTT
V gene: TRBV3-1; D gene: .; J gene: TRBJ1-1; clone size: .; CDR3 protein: CASSLTQQGEAFF; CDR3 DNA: TGTGCCAGCAGCCTGACCCAACAGGGTGAAGCTTTCTTT
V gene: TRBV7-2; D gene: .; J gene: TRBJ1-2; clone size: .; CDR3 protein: CASSSGTGRIGYTF; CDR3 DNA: TGTGCCAGCAGTTCTGGTACGGGGCGAATTGGCTACACCTTC
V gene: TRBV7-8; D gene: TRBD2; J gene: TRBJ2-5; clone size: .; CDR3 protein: CASSRDLSTSGDGETQYF; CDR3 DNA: TGTGCCAGCAGCCGAGACCTATCGACTAGCGGGGATGGAGAGACCCAGTACTTC